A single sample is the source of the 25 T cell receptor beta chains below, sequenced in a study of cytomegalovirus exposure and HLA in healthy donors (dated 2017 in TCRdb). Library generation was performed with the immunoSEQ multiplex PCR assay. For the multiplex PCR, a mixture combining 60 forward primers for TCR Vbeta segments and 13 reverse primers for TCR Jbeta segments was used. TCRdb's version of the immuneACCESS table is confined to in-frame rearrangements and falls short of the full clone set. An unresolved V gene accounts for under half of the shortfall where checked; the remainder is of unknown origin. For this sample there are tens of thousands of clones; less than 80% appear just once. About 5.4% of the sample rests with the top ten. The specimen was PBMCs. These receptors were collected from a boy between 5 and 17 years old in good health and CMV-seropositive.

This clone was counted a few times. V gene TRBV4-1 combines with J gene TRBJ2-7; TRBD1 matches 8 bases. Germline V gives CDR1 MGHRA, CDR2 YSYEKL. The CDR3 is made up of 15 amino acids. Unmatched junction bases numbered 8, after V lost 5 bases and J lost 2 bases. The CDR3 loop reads CASSGRGQGPYEQYF. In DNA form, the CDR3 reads TGCGCCAGCAGCGGACGAGGACAGGGTCCCTACGAGCAGTACTTC.

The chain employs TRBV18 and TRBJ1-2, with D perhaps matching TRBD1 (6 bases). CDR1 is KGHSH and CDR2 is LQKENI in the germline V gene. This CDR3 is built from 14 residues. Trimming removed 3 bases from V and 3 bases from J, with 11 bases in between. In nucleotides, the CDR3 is TGTGCCAGCTCACCGACAGGTGGGGACTATGGCTACACCTTC. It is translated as CASSPTGGDYGYTF.

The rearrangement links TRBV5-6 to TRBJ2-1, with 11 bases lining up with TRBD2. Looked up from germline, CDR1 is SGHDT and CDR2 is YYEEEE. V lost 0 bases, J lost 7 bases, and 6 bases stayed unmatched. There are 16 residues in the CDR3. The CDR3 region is CASSLVRTSGRNEQFF. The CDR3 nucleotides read TGTGCCAGCAGCTTGGTGCGGACTAGCGGGCGGAATGAGCAGTTCTTC. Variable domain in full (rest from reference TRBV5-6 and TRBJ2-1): DAGVTQSPTHLIKTRGQQVTLRCSPKSGHDTVSWYQQALGQGPQFIFQYYEEEERQRGNFPDRFSGHQFPNYSSELNVNALLLGDSALYLCASSLVRTSGRNEQFFGPGTRLTVL.

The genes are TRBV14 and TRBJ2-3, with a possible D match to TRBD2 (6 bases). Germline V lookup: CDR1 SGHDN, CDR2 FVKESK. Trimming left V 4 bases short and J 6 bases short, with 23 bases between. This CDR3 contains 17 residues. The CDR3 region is CASSRSAGNSILDTQYF. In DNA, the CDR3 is TGTGCCAGCAGCCGTAGTGCGGGAAACTCTATTTTGGATACGCAGTATTTT.

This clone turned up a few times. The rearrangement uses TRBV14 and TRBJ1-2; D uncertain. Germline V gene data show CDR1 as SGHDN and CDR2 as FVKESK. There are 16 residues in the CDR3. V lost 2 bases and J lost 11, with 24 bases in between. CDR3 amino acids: CASSQRVSSLPFDYTF. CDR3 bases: TGTGCCAGCAGCCAACGGGTGTCGTCACTACCATTCGATTACACCTTC.

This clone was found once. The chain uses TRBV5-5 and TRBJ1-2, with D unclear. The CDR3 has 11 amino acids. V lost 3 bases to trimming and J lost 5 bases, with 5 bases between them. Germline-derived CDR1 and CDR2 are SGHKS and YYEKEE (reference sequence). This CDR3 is CASSSYYGYTF. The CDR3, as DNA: TGTGCCAGCAGCTCCTATTATGGCTACACCTTC.

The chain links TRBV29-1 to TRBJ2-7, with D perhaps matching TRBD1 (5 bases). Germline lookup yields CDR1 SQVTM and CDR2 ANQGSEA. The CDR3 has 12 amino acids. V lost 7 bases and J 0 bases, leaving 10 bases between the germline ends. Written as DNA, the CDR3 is TGCAGCGCTATGACAGACTCCTACGAGCAGTACTTC. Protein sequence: CSAMTDSYEQYF.

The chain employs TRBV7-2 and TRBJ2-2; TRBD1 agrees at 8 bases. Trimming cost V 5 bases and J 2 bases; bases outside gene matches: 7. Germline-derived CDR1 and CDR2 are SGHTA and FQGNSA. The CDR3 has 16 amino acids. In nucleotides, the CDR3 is TGTGCCAGCAGCCCACGCCAGGGGGCTAACACCGGGGAGCTGTTTTTT. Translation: CASSPRQGANTGELFF.

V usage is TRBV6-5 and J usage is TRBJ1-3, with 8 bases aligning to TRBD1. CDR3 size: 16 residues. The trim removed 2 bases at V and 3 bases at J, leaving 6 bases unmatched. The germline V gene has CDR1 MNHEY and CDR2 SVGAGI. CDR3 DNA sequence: TGTGCCAGCAGTTACCAACCAGACAGGGGTGGAAACACCATATATTTT. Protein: CASSYQPDRGGNTIYF.

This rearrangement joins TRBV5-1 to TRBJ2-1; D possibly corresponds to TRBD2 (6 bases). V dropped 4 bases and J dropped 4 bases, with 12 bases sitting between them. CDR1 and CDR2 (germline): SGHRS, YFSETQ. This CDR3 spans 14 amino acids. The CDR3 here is CASSPGTSYNEQFF. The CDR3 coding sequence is TGCGCCAGCAGCCCCGGGACTTCTTACAATGAGCAGTTCTTC.

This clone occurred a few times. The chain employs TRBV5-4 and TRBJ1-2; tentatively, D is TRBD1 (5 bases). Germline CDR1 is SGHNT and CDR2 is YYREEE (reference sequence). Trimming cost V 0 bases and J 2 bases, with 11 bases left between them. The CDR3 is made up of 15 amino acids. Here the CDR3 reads CASSLVPGWNYGYTF. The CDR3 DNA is TGTGCCAGCAGCTTGGTGCCAGGGTGGAACTATGGCTACACCTTC.

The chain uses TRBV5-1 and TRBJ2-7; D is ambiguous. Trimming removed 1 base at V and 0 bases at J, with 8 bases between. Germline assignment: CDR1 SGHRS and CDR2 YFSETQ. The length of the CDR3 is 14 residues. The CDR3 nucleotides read TGCGCCAGCAGCTTGCGAACAGCCTCCTACGAGCAGTACTTC. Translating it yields CASSLRTASYEQYF.

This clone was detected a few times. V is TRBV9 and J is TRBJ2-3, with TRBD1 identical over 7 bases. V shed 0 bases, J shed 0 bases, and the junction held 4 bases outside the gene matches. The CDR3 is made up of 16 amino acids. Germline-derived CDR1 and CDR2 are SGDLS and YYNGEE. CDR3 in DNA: TGTGCCAGCAGCGTAGCAGGGACAGCTAGCACAGATACGCAGTATTTT. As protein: CASSVAGTASTDTQYF. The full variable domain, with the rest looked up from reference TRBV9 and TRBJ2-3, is DSGVTQTPKHLITATGQRVTLRCSPRSGDLSVYWYQQSLDQGLQFLIQYYNGEERAKGNILERFSAQQFPDLHSELNLSSLELGDSALYFCASSVAGTASTDTQYFGPGTRLTVL.

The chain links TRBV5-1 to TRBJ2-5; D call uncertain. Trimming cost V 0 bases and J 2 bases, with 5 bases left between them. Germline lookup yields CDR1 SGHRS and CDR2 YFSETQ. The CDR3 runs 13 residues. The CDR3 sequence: CASSLDSQETQYF. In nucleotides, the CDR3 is TGCGCCAGCAGCTTGGACTCACAAGAGACCCAGTACTTC.

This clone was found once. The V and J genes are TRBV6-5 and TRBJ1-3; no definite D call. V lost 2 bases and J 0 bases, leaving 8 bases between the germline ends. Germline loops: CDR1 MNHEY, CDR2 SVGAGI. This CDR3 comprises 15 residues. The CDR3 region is CASSYISASGNTIYF. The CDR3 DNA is TGTGCCAGCAGTTACATCAGCGCCTCTGGAAACACCATATATTTT.

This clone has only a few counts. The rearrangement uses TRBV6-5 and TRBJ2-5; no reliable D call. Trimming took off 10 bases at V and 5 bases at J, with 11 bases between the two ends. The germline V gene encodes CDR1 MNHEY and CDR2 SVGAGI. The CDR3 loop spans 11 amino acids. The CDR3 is CATRRQETQYF. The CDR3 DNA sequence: TGTGCCACCCGTCGCCAGGAGACCCAGTACTTC.

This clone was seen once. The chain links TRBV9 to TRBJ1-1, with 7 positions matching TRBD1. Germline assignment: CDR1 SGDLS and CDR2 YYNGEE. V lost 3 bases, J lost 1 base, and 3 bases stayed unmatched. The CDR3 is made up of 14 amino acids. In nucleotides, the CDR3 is TGTGCCAGCAGCGCCGGACAGGCGAACACTGAAGCTTTCTTT. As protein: CASSAGQANTEAFF.

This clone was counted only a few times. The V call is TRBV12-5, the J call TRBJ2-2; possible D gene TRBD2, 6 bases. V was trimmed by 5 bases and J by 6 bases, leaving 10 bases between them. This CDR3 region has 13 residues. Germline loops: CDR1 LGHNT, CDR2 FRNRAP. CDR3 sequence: CASGIGGPGELFF. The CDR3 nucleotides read TGTGCTAGTGGTATCGGGGGACCCGGGGAGCTGTTTTTT.

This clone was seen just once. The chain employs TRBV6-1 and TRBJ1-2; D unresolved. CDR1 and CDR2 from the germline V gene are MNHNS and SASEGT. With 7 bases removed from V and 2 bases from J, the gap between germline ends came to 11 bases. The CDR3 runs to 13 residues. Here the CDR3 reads CASTLTVNYGYTF. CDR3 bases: TGTGCCAGCACCCTTACTGTAAACTATGGCTACACCTTC.

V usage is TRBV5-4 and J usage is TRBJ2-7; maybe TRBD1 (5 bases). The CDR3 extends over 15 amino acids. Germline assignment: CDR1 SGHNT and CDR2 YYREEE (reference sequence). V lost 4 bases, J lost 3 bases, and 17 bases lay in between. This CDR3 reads CASSAGQGRYYEQYF. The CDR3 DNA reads TGTGCCAGCAGCGCCGGGCAGGGTCGATACTACGAGCAGTACTTC.

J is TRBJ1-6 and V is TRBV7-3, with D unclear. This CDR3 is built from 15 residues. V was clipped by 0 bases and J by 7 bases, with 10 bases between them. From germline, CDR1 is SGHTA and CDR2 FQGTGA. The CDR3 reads CASSLTRGSNSPLHF. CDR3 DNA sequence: TGTGCCAGCAGCTTAACACGGGGTAGCAATTCACCCCTCCACTTT.

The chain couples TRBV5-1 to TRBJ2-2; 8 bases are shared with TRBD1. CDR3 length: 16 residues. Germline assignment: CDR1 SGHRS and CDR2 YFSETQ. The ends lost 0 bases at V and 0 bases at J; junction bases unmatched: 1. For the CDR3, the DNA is TGCGCCAGCAGCTTGGGGGACAGGTCGAACACCGGGGAGCTGTTTTTT. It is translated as CASSLGDRSNTGELFF.

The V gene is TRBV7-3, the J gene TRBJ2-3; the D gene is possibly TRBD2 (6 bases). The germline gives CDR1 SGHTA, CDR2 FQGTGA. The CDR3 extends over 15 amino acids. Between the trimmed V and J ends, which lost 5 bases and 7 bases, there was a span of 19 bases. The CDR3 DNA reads TGTGCCAGCAGCCGTAGGCCGGGGGAACAATATACGCAGTATTTT. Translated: CASSRRPGEQYTQYF.

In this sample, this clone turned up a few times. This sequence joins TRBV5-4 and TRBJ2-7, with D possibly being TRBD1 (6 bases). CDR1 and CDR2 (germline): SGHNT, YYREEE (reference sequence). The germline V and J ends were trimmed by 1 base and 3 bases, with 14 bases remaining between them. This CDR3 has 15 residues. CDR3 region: CASSLPRGRDYEQYF. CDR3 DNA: TGTGCCAGCAGCTTGCCCAGGGGCAGGGACTACGAGCAGTACTTC.

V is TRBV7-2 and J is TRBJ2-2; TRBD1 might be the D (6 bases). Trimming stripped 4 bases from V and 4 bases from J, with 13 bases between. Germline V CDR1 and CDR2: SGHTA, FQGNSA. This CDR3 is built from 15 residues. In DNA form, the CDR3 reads TGTGCCAGCAGCTCTACAGGGTCGGGCACCGGGGAGCTGTTTTTT. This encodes CASSSTGSGTGELFF.